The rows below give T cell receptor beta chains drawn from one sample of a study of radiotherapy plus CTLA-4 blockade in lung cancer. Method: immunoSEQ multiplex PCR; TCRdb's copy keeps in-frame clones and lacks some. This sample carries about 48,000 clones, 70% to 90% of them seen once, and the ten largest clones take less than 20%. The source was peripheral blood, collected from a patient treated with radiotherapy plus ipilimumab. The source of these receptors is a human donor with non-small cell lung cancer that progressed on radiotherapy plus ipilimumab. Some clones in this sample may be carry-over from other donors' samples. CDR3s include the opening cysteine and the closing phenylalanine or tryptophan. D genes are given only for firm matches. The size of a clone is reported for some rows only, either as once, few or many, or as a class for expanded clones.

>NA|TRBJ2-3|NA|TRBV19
TGTGCCAGTAGCCTCGGACAGCCACGCACAGATACGCAGTATTTT
CASSLGQPRTDTQYF
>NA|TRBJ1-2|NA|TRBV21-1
TGTGCCAGCAGCAAAAGGGGATTCGGCTATGGCTACACCTTC
CASSKRGFGYGYTF
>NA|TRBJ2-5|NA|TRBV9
TGTGCCAGCAGCTCCGCTCCCAGGGGGGCAGAGACCCAGTACTTC
CASSSAPRGAETQYF
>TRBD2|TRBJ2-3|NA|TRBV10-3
TGTGCCATAGGAACTAGCGGGGATTATAGCACAGATACGCAGTATTTT
CAIGTSGDYSTDTQYF
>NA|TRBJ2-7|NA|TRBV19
TGTGCCAGTAGTATTGAAGCGCGGCCCCTACTTTCCTACGAGCAGTACTTC
CASSIEARPLLSYEQYF
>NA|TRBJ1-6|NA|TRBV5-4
TGTGCCAGCAGCTACCGGGGAGTCAATTCACCCCTCCACTTT
CASSYRGVNSPLHF
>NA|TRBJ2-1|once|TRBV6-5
TGTGCCAGCAGGGGGACACTGCCTCTCAATGAGCAGTTCTTC
CASRGTLPLNEQFF
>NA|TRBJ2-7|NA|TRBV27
TGTGCCAGCAGTCTCGTTGCGGGACCCAGCTCCTACGAGCAGTACTTC
CASSLVAGPSSYEQYF
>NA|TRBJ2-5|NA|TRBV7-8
TGTGCCAGCAGCCCGGACAGTCTACAAGAGACCCAGTACTTC
CASSPDSLQETQYF
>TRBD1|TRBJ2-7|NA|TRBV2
TGTGCCAGCCAGTCAGGGGCTGGCAGGGGACAGGAGCAGTACTTC
CASQSGAGRGQEQYF
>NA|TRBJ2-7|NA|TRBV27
TGTGCCAGCAGTGTACAACGATCCGGGACTGGGGGCTACGAGCAGTACTTC
CASSVQRSGTGGYEQYF
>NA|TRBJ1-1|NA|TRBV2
TGTGCCAGCAGTTCACAGGGAATGAACACTGAAGCTTTCTTT
CASSSQGMNTEAFF
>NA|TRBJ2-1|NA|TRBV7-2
TGTGCCAGCAGCTTAGTGGACACCCTCTACAATGAGCAGTTCTTC
CASSLVDTLYNEQFF